These 3 T cell receptor beta chains came from one sample sequenced in a study of cytomegalovirus exposure and HLA in healthy donors. The PCR contained 60 Vbeta and 13 Jbeta primers. The method was immunoSEQ multiplex PCR; TCRdb's version includes in-frame clones alone and lacks a portion of them. Among hundreds of thousands of clones listed, around 80% were seen once. Input material: PBMCs. Receptors originate from a boy between 2 and 10 years old in good health and CMV-seronegative.

The rearrangement joins TRBV19 to TRBJ1-4, with 9 bases matching TRBD1. J was trimmed by 7 bases and V by 7 bases; bases with no gene match: 10. The CDR3 sequence is 15 residues long. The V gene's germline CDR1 is LNHDA and CDR2 SQIVND (reference sequence). The CDR3 is CASIDPGQGGEKLFF. CDR3 nucleotide sequence: TGTGCCAGTATTGACCCGGGACAGGGAGGTGAAAAACTGTTTTTT.

J is TRBJ2-7 and V is TRBV7-9, with 7 bases fitting TRBD1. The germline CDR1 and CDR2 sequences are SEHNR and FQNEAQ (reference sequence). V lost 5 bases, J lost 0 bases, and 13 bases stayed unmatched. The CDR3 has 17 residues. The CDR3 region is CASSPKGAGGSSYEQYF. CDR3 coding DNA: TGTGCCAGCAGCCCGAAGGGGGCAGGGGGTAGCTCCTACGAGCAGTACTTC.

As for this clone: At one end, the junction sequence differs from germline, possibly due to a read error. This chain connects TRBV27 to TRBJ1-6; 11 bases fit TRBD1. This CDR3 has 15 residues. CDR1 is MNHEY and CDR2 is SMNVEV in the germline V gene (reference sequence). The CDR3 sequence is CASSPDRGHKSPPHF. The CDR3 DNA follows: TGTGCCAGCAGTCCGGACAGGGGGCACAAATCACCCCCCCACTTT.